These 26 T cell receptor beta chains share one sample of origin, sequenced in a study of cytomegalovirus exposure and HLA in healthy donors. The assay was immunoSEQ multiplex PCR, and TCRdb's table has in-frame clones only and misses some. The repertoire holds about 220,000 clones, with around nine tenths as singletons. The material sequenced was PBMCs. The receptors shown here come from a woman aged 18-30 years in good health and CMV-seronegative.

The CDR3 nucleotides are TGTGCCAGCAGGAGGGAACAGGGGGTTCCCTACGAGCAGTACTTC. Its translation is CASRREQGVPYEQYF. The rearrangement uses TRBV2 and TRBJ2-7; 8 bases are a match to TRBD1. The V gene end was trimmed by 6 bases and the J gene end by 2 bases; junction bases not matched to a gene: 9. Germline V gene lookup returns CDR1 SNHLY and CDR2 FYNNEI. This CDR3 is built from 15 residues.

The chain is built from TRBV27 and TRBJ2-3; the D gene is possibly TRBD2 (5 bases). CDR1 and CDR2 (germline): MNHEY, SMNVEV (reference sequence). The CDR3 is made up of 19 amino acids. V was shortened by 6 bases and J by 1 base, with 26 bases between the two germline ends. Here the CDR3 reads CASRDVKSRRHGGTDTQYF. CDR3 nucleotide sequence: TGTGCCAGCAGAGATGTTAAGTCCCGGCGACACGGGGGCACAGATACGCAGTATTTT.

This chain joins TRBV5-5 and TRBJ2-7, with TRBD1 matching 10 bases. After removal of 0 bases from V and 5 bases from J, the junction contained 8 bases not matched to a gene. Germline CDR1 reads SGHKS; CDR2 reads YYEKEE (reference sequence). The CDR3 contains 16 residues. CDR3 nucleotide sequence: TGTGCCAGCAGCTTGGCCCTCGGGACAGGGGCACACGAGCAGTACTTC. It codes for CASSLALGTGAHEQYF.

This clone is a singleton in its sample. The rearrangement uses TRBV19 and TRBJ2-5; D gene ambiguous. This CDR3 comprises 11 residues. Germline CDR1 is LNHDA and CDR2 is SQIVND (reference sequence). V was pared by 8 bases and J by 2 bases, with 6 bases between. CDR3 nucleotides: TGTGCCAGTGGCAGGCAAGAGACCCAGTACTTC. Translated, it gives CASGRQETQYF.

CDR3 in DNA: TGTGCCAGCCGAGAACAGGGCGGCACTGAAGCTTTCTTT. Protein: CASREQGGTEAFF. The rearrangement links TRBV6-1 to TRBJ1-1; D perhaps matches TRBD1 (6 bases). Germline-derived CDR1 and CDR2 are MNHNS and SASEGT. V was trimmed by 8 bases and J by 4 bases, leaving 14 bases between them. The CDR3 length is 13 residues.

The chain employs TRBV14 and TRBJ2-3, with no clear D. Trimming took off 4 bases at V and 0 bases at J, with 8 bases between the two ends. Germline lookup yields CDR1 SGHDN and CDR2 FVKESK. The CDR3 extends over 14 amino acids. The CDR3 sequence: CASSRSPSTDTQYF. CDR3 bases: TGTGCCAGCAGCCGGAGCCCTAGCACAGATACGCAGTATTTT.

In its sample, this clone was seen a few times. The junction does not match germline at one end; this may be a read error. V usage is TRBV12-5 and J usage is TRBJ2-7, with D maybe TRBD2 (5 bases). This CDR3 comprises 12 residues. Germline V lookup: CDR1 LGHNT, CDR2 FRNRAP. CDR3 nucleotides: TGCCCTCCGGGGTACGATTTCCCCACAGTATTCTTC. Amino acids: CPPGYDFPTVFF.

This chain uses TRBV5-6 with TRBJ2-1; D might be TRBD2 (6 bases). This CDR3 contains 13 residues. Per germline, CDR1 SGHDT and CDR2 YYEEEE. V lost 1 base and J lost 8, with 10 bases in between. The chain's CDR3 is CASSLTSSYEQFF. In nucleotides, the CDR3 is TGTGCCAGCAGCTTGACTAGCTCCTATGAGCAGTTCTTC. The full variable domain, in which reference TRBV5-6 and TRBJ2-1 provide the parts outside the CDR3, is DAGVTQSPTHLIKTRGQQVTLRCSPKSGHDTVSWYQQALGQGPQFIFQYYEEEERQRGNFPDRFSGHQFPNYSSELNVNALLLGDSALYLCASSLTSSYEQFFGPGTRLTVL.

The V call is TRBV4-3, the J call TRBJ2-3, with TRBD2 matching over 12 bases. The CDR3 has 19 residues. Germline-derived CDR1 and CDR2 are LGHNA and YSLEER. The V gene end was trimmed by 0 bases and the J gene end by 4 bases; junction bases not matched to a gene: 11. DNA for the CDR3: TGCGCCAGCAGCCAAGATGTTGTGACTAGCGGGAGTAGGGCAGATACGCAGTATTTT. It encodes CASSQDVVTSGSRADTQYF.

This sequence joins TRBV7-8 and TRBJ1-1, with TRBD1 matching over 7 bases. With V trimmed by 4 bases and J by 1 base, 9 bases remained unmatched. This CDR3 has 16 residues. Germline values: CDR1 SGHVS, CDR2 FQNEAQ. The CDR3 sequence: CASSSIAGQTNTEAFF. CDR3 DNA sequence: TGTGCCAGCAGCTCAATAGCGGGACAGACGAACACTGAAGCTTTCTTT.

V gene TRBV25-1 combines with J gene TRBJ1-1; 7 nucleotides line up with TRBD1. CDR3 length: 17 amino acids. V gave up 2 bases and J gave up 2 bases; unmatched junction bases: 11. The germline V gene encodes CDR1 MGHDK and CDR2 SYGVNS. The CDR3 spells CASSEGGGQGLNTEAFF. The CDR3 DNA reads as TGTGCCAGCAGTGAAGGAGGGGGCCAGGGGCTTAACACTGAAGCTTTCTTT.

This clone was recorded once. The chain is built from TRBV7-9 and TRBJ1-2, with D perhaps TRBD1 (5 bases). The V and J ends lost 5 bases and 4 bases respectively, with 11 bases between them. CDR1 and CDR2 (germline): SEHNR, FQNEAQ (reference sequence). The CDR3 is 13 amino acids. In nucleotides, the CDR3 is TGTGCCAGCAGCATTGGGGCTTCCTATGGCTACACCTTC. Its protein is CASSIGASYGYTF.

The chain has TRBV18 and TRBJ1-1, with 7 bases matching TRBD1. V shed 1 base, J shed 1 base, and the junction held 9 bases outside the gene matches. The CDR3 covers 17 residues. Germline V gene sequence: CDR1 KGHSH, CDR2 LQKENI. This CDR3 reads CASSPLILGGSNTEAFF. The CDR3 DNA sequence: TGTGCCAGCTCACCACTGATTTTAGGGGGCTCGAACACTGAAGCTTTCTTT.

J is TRBJ2-7 and V is TRBV4-2, with 7 bases that match TRBD2. The CDR3 consists of 15 residues. J gave up 5 bases and V 2 bases, and 9 bases lay outside the gene matches. CDR1 LGHNA and CDR2 YNFKEQ come from the germline V gene. CDR3 nucleotides: TGTGCCAGCAGCCAAAGTGCGGGAGAGAGCGACGAGCAGTACTTC. Residues: CASSQSAGESDEQYF.

The rearrangement uses TRBV6-5 and TRBJ2-1; a possible D gene is TRBD1 (5 bases). The V gene lost 2 bases and the J gene lost 6 bases, with 8 bases spanning the gap. The germline V gene encodes CDR1 MNHEY and CDR2 SVGAGI. CDR3 length equals 13 residues. In DNA form, the CDR3 reads TGTGCCAGCAGTTACGGTAGGGGCAATGAGCAGTTCTTC. Amino acids: CASSYGRGNEQFF.

The chain has TRBV30 and TRBJ2-7, with D possibly TRBD1 on 5 matching bases. CDR1 and CDR2 from the germline V gene are GTSNPN and SVGIG (reference sequence). The CDR3 spans 17 residues. Trimming removed 3 bases at V and 1 base at J, with 22 bases between. The CDR3 region has the DNA TGTGCCTGGAGCTGGAGTGTCAGGCCAGGGTCGTCCTACGAGCAGTACTTC. Residues: CAWSWSVRPGSSYEQYF. The whole variable domain, filled in from reference TRBV30 and TRBJ2-7, reads SQTIHQWPATLVQPVGSPLSLECTVEGTSNPNLYWYRQAAGRGLQLLFYSVGIGQISSEVPQNLSASRPQDRQFILSSKKLLLSDSGFYLCAWSWSVRPGSSYEQYFGPGTRLTVT.

The chain employs TRBV5-1 and TRBJ1-2, with TRBD1 matching over 7 bases. V trimming: 4 bases; J trimming: 9 bases; junction bases outside the gene matches: 12. This CDR3 spans 14 amino acids. CDR1 and CDR2 (germline): SGHRS, YFSETQ. The CDR3 DNA reads TGCGCCAGCAGCCAGCGGACAGGCGGCGGGCGCTACACCTTC. It encodes CASSQRTGGGRYTF.

V gene TRBV29-1 combines with J gene TRBJ2-5; 11 nucleotides align to TRBD1. V lost 6 bases, J lost 6 bases, and 9 bases stayed unmatched. The CDR3 loop spans 14 amino acids. The V gene's germline CDR1 is SQVTM and CDR2 ANQGSEA. This chain's CDR3 is CSVAGQGVSQTQYF. DNA of the CDR3: TGCAGCGTCGCGGGACAGGGGGTTTCACAGACCCAGTACTTC.

J is TRBJ2-1 and V is TRBV4-2, with 15 positions matching TRBD2. The CDR3 loop spans 23 amino acids. Per germline, CDR1 LGHNA and CDR2 YNFKEQ. The ends lost 0 bases at V and 4 bases at J; junction bases unmatched: 19. The CDR3 DNA reads TGTGCCAGCAGCCAAGATAGATCACCCGGACTAGCGGGAGGGATAATTGGGTACAATGAGCAGTTCTTC. Its translation: CASSQDRSPGLAGGIIGYNEQFF.

This chain connects TRBV7-2 to TRBJ1-2; tentative D call: TRBD1 (5 bases). V dropped 3 bases and J dropped 8 bases, with 16 bases sitting between them. CDR1 is SGHTA and CDR2 is FQGNSA in the germline V gene. The CDR3 spans 14 residues. This chain's CDR3 is CASSFDSRGEGYTF. CDR3 bases: TGTGCCAGCAGCTTCGACTCAAGGGGTGAGGGCTACACCTTC.

The chain couples TRBV27 to TRBJ2-2, with a tentative D call TRBD2 (6 bases). V gave up 3 bases and J gave up 3 bases, with 11 bases separating them. Germline assignment: CDR1 MNHEY and CDR2 SMNVEV (reference sequence). The CDR3 has 15 amino acids. The CDR3 sequence: CASSFVGDYTGELFF. In DNA, the CDR3 is TGTGCCAGCAGTTTTGTAGGGGACTACACCGGGGAGCTGTTTTTT.

This chain connects TRBV5-1 to TRBJ2-1; 11 nucleotides agree with TRBD2. Unmatched junction bases numbered 0, after V lost 5 bases and J lost 2 bases. The CDR3 consists of 14 residues. Germline V gene lookup returns CDR1 SGHRS and CDR2 YFSETQ. CDR3 in amino acids: CASRLAGAYNEQFF. CDR3 bases: TGCGCCAGCAGACTAGCGGGAGCCTACAATGAGCAGTTCTTC.

The CDR3 DNA reads as TGTGCCAGCAGCCGTCTGACAGGGCCATATGGCTACACCTTC. Its protein is CASSRLTGPYGYTF. The chain combines TRBV7-8 with TRBJ1-2; 7 bases map to TRBD1. Trimming at V came to 5 bases and at J to 5 bases, leaving 8 bases not matched to a gene. The CDR3 runs 14 residues. Germline V gene lookup returns CDR1 SGHVS and CDR2 FQNEAQ.

Points on this clone: Distinct nucleotide sequences in the sample also encode this CDR3. The V gene is TRBV27, the J gene TRBJ2-7; 7 bases agree with TRBD1. V dropped 5 bases and J dropped 3; count of bases not matched to a gene: 4. In germline, CDR1 is MNHEY, CDR2 SMNVEV (reference sequence). CDR3 length: 13 amino acids. CDR3 DNA: TGTGCCAGCAGTCTGCGACAGGGCTACGAGCAGTACTTC. Encoded protein: CASSLRQGYEQYF.

This chain uses TRBV6-6 with TRBJ1-5; D gene ambiguous. Trimming cost V 5 bases and J 2 bases, with 7 bases left between them. Germline CDR1 reads MNHNY; CDR2 reads SVGAGI (reference sequence). This CDR3 contains 13 residues. CDR3 nucleotide sequence: TGTGCCAGCAGTAATGGCCGCAATCAGCCCCAGCATTTT. This gives the protein CASSNGRNQPQHF.

The sample holds one count of this clone. The V call is TRBV6-1, the J call TRBJ2-3; tentative D call: TRBD1 (6 bases). Germline V gene lookup returns CDR1 MNHNS and CDR2 SASEGT. The CDR3 is made up of 16 amino acids. V lost 4 bases, J lost 0 bases, and 14 bases lay in between. The CDR3 loop reads CASSARTAKSTDTQYF. The DNA of the CDR3 is TGTGCCAGCAGTGCACGGACAGCCAAGAGCACAGATACGCAGTATTTT.